These T cell receptor beta chains were read from a single sample in a study of control samples from healthy donors and cancer patients. The method was immunoSEQ multiplex PCR; TCRdb's version includes in-frame clones alone and lacks a portion of them. The sample carries approximately 130,000 clones, approximately 89% recorded once. Material for sequencing was blood. The receptors derive from a man aged 60 to 69 in good health. The CDR3 runs from the conserved cysteine through the conserved F or W. D genes are given only for firm matches. Where a row states a size, it is once, few, many or the class of an expanded clone; other rows omit it.

CDR3aa: CASSLAGSYNEQFF
CDR3nt: TGTGCCAGCAGCTTGGCGGGGTCATACAATGAGCAGTTCTTC
v_gene: TRBV7-2
abundance: -
j_gene: TRBJ2-1
len: 14
d_gene: -

CDR3aa: CASTFSRGAPQGYTF
CDR3nt: TGTGCCAGCACTTTCTCCCGGGGGGCCCCGCAGGGCTACACCTTC
v_gene: TRBV11-2
abundance: -
j_gene: TRBJ1-2
len: 15
d_gene: -

CDR3aa: CASSLRLTGNEKLFF
CDR3nt: TGTGCCAGCAGTTTACGCCTGACAGGGAATGAAAAACTGTTTTTT
v_gene: TRBV28
abundance: few
j_gene: TRBJ1-4
len: 15
d_gene: TRBD1

CDR3aa: CASSLHKDNEQFF
CDR3nt: TGTGCCAGCAGCTTACATAAAGACAATGAGCAGTTCTTC
v_gene: TRBV7-3
abundance: -
j_gene: TRBJ2-1
len: 13
d_gene: -

CDR3aa: CASSPIMNTEAFF
CDR3nt: TGTGCCAGCAGTCCCATAATGAACACTGAAGCTTTCTTT
v_gene: TRBV2
abundance: -
j_gene: TRBJ1-1
len: 13
d_gene: -

CDR3aa: CASSPLTGTANTEAFF
CDR3nt: TGTGCCAGCTCACCCCTCACCGGGACAGCCAACACTGAAGCTTTCTTT
v_gene: TRBV18
abundance: -
j_gene: TRBJ1-1
len: 16
d_gene: TRBD1

CDR3aa: CASSQDRVLTGELFF
CDR3nt: TGTGCCAGCAGCCAAGACAGGGTTTTAACCGGGGAGCTGTTTTTT
v_gene: TRBV3-1/TRBV3-2
abundance: -
j_gene: TRBJ2-2
len: 15
d_gene: -

CDR3aa: CASSLPDRVIYEQYF
CDR3nt: TGTGCCAGCAGCTTACCGGACAGGGTGATCTACGAGCAGTACTTC
v_gene: TRBV7-9
abundance: -
j_gene: TRBJ2-7
len: 15
d_gene: TRBD1

CDR3aa: CATSEVGSATDTQYF
CDR3nt: TGTGCCACCAGTGAAGTAGGTTCGGCCACAGATACGCAGTATTTT
v_gene: TRBV24-1
abundance: -
j_gene: TRBJ2-3
len: 15
d_gene: -

CDR3aa: CASSSRVRNYNEQFF
CDR3nt: TGTGCCAGCAGTTCCAGGGTCCGGAACTACAATGAGCAGTTCTTC
v_gene: TRBV27
abundance: few
j_gene: TRBJ2-1
len: 15
d_gene: -

CDR3aa: CASSLVGGEQFF
CDR3nt: TGTGCCAGCAGTTTAGTCGGCGGGGAGCAGTTCTTC
v_gene: TRBV12-3/TRBV12-4
abundance: -
j_gene: TRBJ2-1
len: 12
d_gene: -

CDR3aa: CASSASFKRLDYGYTF
CDR3nt: TGCGCCAGCAGCGCAAGTTTTAAGCGCTTGGACTATGGCTACACCTTC
v_gene: TRBV4-1
abundance: -
j_gene: TRBJ1-2
len: 16
d_gene: -

CDR3aa: CASRGQGLNNSPLHF
CDR3nt: TGTGCCAGCAGGGGACAGGGATTGAATAATTCACCCCTCCACTTT
v_gene: TRBV27
abundance: -
j_gene: TRBJ1-6
len: 15
d_gene: TRBD1

CDR3aa: CASREGHYEQYF
CDR3nt: TGTGCCAGCAGGGAGGGACACTACGAGCAGTACTTC
v_gene: TRBV11-2
abundance: once
j_gene: TRBJ2-7
len: 12
d_gene: -

CDR3aa: CASSSGTGGNTEAFF
CDR3nt: TGTGCCAGCAGTTCTGGGACAGGGGGGAACACTGAAGCTTTCTTT
v_gene: TRBV6-5
abundance: once
j_gene: TRBJ1-1
len: 15
d_gene: TRBD1

CDR3aa: CASSPSVISYEQYF
CDR3nt: TGTGCCAGCAGCCCTTCCGTGATCTCCTACGAGCAGTACTTC
v_gene: TRBV28
abundance: -
j_gene: TRBJ2-7
len: 14
d_gene: -

CDR3aa: CASSLTGTEAFF
CDR3nt: TGTGCCAGCAGTTTAACGGGCACTGAAGCTTTCTTT
v_gene: TRBV27
abundance: once
j_gene: TRBJ1-1
len: 12
d_gene: -

CDR3aa: CASSQERGGGAQNIQYF
CDR3nt: TGTGCCAGCAGCCAAGAGCGTGGCGGGGGGGCACAAAACATTCAGTACTTC
v_gene: TRBV4-2
abundance: -
j_gene: TRBJ2-4
len: 17
d_gene: TRBD2

CDR3aa: CASSSWDGTDEKLFF
CDR3nt: TGTGCCAGTAGCTCCTGGGACGGGACGGATGAAAAACTGTTTTTT
v_gene: TRBV19
abundance: -
j_gene: TRBJ1-4
len: 15
d_gene: -

CDR3aa: CASSTQGVVAGHEQYF
CDR3nt: TGCGCCAGCAGCACCCAGGGAGTTGTCGCGGGCCACGAGCAGTACTTC
v_gene: TRBV5-1
abundance: -
j_gene: TRBJ2-7
len: 16
d_gene: -

CDR3aa: CASSVGGFTNPTGELFF
CDR3nt: TGTGCCAGCAGCGTAGGAGGATTCACAAACCCCACCGGGGAGCTGTTTTTT
v_gene: TRBV9
abundance: -
j_gene: TRBJ2-2
len: 17
d_gene: -

CDR3aa: CASIREPNSGEQYF
CDR3nt: TGTGCCAGCATTAGGGAGCCCAACTCGGGGGAGCAGTACTTC
v_gene: TRBV2
abundance: -
j_gene: TRBJ2-7
len: 14
d_gene: -

CDR3aa: CASSLAAALNTGELFF
CDR3nt: TGTGCCAGCAGCTTGGCGGCGGCGCTGAACACCGGGGAGCTGTTTTTT
v_gene: TRBV5-6
abundance: -
j_gene: TRBJ2-2
len: 16
d_gene: -

CDR3aa: CASSMWQGSIRTEAFF
CDR3nt: TGTGCCAGTAGTATGTGGCAGGGGTCGATCCGAACTGAAGCTTTCTTT
v_gene: TRBV19
abundance: -
j_gene: TRBJ1-1
len: 16
d_gene: -

CDR3aa: CASSTKASGVSGEQYF
CDR3nt: TGTGCCAGCAGCACTAAGGCTAGCGGGGTTTCTGGCGAGCAGTACTTC
v_gene: TRBV13
abundance: -
j_gene: TRBJ2-7
len: 16
d_gene: TRBD2

CDR3aa: CASSLLTGELFF
CDR3nt: TGCGCCAGCAGCTTATTAACCGGGGAGCTGTTTTTT
v_gene: TRBV5-1
abundance: -
j_gene: TRBJ2-2
len: 12
d_gene: -

CDR3aa: CASSLYRTGGSTGNSPLHF
CDR3nt: TGCGCCAGCAGCTTATATAGGACAGGGGGCTCGACGGGAAATTCACCCCTCCACTTT
v_gene: TRBV5-1
abundance: -
j_gene: TRBJ1-6
len: 19
d_gene: TRBD1